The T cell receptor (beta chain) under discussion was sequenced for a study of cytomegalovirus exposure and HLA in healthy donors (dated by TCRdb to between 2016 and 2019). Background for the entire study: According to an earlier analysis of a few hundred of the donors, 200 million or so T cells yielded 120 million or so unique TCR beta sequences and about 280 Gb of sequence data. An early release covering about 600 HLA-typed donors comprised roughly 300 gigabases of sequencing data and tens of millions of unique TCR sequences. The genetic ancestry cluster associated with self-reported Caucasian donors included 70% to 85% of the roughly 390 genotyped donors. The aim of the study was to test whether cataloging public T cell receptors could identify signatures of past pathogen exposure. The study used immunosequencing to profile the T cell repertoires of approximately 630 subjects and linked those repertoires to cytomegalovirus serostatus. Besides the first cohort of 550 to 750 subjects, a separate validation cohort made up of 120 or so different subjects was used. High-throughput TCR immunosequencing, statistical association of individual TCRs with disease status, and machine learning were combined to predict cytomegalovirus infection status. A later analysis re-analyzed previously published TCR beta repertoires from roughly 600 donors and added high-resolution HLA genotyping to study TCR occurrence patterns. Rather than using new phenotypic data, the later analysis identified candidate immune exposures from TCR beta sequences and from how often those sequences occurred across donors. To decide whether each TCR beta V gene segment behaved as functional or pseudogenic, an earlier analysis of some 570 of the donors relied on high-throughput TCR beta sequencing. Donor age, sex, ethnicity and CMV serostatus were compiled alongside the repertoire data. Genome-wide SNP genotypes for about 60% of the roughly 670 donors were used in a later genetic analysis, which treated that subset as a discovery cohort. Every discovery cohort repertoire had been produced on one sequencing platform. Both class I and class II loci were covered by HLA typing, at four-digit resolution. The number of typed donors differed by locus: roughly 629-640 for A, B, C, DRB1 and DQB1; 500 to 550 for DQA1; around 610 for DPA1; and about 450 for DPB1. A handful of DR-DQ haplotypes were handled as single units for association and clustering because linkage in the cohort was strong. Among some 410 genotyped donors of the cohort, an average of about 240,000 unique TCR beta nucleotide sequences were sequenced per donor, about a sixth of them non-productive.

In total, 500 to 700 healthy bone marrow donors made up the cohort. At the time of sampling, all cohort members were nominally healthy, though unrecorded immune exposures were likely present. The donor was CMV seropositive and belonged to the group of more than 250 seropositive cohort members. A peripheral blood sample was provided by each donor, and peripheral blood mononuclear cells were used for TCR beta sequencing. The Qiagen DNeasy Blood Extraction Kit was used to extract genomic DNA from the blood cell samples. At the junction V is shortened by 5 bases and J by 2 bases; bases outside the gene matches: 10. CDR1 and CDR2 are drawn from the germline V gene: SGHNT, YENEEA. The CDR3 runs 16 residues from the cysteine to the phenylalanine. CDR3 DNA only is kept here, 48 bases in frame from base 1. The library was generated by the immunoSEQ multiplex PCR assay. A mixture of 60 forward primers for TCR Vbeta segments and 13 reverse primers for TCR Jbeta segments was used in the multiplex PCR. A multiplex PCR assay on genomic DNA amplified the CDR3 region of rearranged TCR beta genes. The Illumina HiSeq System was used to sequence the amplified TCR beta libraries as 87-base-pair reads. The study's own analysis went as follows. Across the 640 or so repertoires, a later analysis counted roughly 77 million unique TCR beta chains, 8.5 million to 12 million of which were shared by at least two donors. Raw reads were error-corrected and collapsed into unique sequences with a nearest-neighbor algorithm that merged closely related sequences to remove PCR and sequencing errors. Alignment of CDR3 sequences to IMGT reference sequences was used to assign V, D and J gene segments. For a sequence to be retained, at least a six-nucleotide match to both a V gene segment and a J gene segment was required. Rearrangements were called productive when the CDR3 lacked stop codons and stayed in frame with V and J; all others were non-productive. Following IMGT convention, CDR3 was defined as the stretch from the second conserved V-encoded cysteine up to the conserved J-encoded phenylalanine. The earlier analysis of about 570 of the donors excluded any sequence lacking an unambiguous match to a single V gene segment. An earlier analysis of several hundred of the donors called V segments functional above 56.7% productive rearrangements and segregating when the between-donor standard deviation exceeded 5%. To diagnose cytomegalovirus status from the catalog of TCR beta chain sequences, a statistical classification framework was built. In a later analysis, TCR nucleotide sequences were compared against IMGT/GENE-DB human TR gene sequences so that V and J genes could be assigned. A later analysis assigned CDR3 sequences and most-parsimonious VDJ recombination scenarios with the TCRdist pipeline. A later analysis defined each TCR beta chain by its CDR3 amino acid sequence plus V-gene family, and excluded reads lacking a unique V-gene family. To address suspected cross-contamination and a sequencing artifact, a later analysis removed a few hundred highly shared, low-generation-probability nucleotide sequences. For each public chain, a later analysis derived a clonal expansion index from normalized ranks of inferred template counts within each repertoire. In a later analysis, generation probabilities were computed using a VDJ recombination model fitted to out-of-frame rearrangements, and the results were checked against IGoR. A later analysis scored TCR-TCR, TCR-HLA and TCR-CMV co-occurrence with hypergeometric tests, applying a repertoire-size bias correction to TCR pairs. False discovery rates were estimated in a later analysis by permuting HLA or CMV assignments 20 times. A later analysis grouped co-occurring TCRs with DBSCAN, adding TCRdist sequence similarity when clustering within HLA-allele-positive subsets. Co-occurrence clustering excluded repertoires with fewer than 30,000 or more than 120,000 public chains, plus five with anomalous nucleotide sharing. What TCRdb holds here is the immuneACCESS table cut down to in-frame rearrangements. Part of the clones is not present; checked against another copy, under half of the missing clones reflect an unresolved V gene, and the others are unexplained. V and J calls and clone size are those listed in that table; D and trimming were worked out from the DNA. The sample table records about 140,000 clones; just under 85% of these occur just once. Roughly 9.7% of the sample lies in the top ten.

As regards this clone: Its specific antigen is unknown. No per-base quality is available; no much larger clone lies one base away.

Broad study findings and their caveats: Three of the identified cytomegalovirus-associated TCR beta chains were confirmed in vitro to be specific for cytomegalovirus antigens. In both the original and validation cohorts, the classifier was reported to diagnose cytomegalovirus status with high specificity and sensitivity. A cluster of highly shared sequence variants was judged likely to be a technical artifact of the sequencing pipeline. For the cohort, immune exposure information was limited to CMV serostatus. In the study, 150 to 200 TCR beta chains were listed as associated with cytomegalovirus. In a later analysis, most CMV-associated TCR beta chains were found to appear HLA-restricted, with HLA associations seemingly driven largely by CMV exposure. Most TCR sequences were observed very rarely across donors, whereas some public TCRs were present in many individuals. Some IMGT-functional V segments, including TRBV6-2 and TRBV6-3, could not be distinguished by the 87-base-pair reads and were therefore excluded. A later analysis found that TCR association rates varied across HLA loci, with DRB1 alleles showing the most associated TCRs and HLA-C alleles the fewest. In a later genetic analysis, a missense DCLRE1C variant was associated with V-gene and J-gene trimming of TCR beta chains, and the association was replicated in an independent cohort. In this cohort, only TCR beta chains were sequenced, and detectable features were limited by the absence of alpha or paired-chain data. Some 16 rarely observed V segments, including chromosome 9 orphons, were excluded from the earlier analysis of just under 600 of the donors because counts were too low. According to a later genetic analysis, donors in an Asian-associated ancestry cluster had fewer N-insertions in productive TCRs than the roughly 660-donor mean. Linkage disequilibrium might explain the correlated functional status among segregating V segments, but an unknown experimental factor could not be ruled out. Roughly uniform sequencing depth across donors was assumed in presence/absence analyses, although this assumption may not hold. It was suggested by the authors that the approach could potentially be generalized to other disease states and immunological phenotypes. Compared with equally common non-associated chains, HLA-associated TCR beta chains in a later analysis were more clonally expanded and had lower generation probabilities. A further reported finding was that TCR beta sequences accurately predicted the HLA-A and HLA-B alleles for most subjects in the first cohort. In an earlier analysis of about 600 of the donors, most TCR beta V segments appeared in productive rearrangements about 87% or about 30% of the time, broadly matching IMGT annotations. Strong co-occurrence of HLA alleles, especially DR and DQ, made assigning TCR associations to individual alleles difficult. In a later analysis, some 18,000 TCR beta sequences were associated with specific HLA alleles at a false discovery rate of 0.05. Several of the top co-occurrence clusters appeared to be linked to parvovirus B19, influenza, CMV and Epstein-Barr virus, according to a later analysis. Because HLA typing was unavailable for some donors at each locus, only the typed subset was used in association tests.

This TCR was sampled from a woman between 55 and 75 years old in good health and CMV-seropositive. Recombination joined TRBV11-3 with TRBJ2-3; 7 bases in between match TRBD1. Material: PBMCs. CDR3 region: CASSPRTGANTDTQYF. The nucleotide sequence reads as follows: TGTGCCAGCAGCCCACGAACAGGGGCGAACACAGATACGCAGTATTTT.